What follows are 2 T cell receptor beta chains derived from one specimen sequenced in a study of T cell responses to AZD1222 COVID-19 vaccine (dated by TCRdb to the early 2020s). Taken with the paper, the label for time point translates to: about 28 days (+/-7) after the second vaccine dose. The library was produced with the immunoSEQ multiplex PCR assay. As stored in TCRdb, this immuneACCESS dataset retains in-frame rearrangements with V and J assigned. A fraction of the clones does not appear; measured against another copy, unresolved V genes explain less than half of the discrepancy, and the remainder lacks a known reason. The sample table lists 130,000 or so clones, approximately 90% of them with a count of one. The top ten clonotypes cover about 1% of the sample. The sample consisted of peripheral blood, taken 28 days after the second AZD1222 dose. These receptors all stem from an adult who received the AZD1222 COVID-19 vaccine.

The count of this clone is one. The rearrangement joins TRBV2 to TRBJ2-1; 12 bases are shared with TRBD2. The CDR3 loop spans 19 amino acids. V was clipped by 4 bases and J by 2 bases; unmatched bases: 12. CDR1 is SNHLY and CDR2 is FYNNEI in the germline V gene. The DNA of the CDR3 is TGTGCCAGCAGTGCGCCCGGGACTAGCGGGCGTGTAGCCTACAATGAGCAGTTCTTC. Translation: CASSAPGTSGRVAYNEQFF.

V usage is TRBV5-6 and J usage is TRBJ1-4, with D unclear. From germline, CDR1 is SGHDT and CDR2 YYEEEE. Trimming took off 4 bases at V and 0 bases at J, with 16 bases between the two ends. The CDR3 is 17 residues long. The CDR3 loop is CASSRYLGSSTNEKLFF. As DNA, the CDR3 is TGTGCCAGCAGCAGGTACTTAGGCAGCTCAACTAATGAAAAACTGTTTTTT.